These T cell receptor beta chains were read from a single sample in a study of T cell repertoires in cytomegalovirus infection. In TCRdb, the reads were re-called with MiXCR into one record per CDR3 protein. The table has over 300,000 distinct CDR3 sequences, more than 9% seen once. Sequencing was carried out using PBMCs. The receptors here all came from a human donor in good health (CMV status not recorded). Some clones in this sample may be carry-over from other donors' samples. The CDR3 runs from the conserved cysteine through the conserved F or W. D genes are given only for firm matches. Some rows have no size entry. The others give once, few or many, or a class for an expanded clone.

j_call | v_call | cdr3_length | d_call | clone_size | cdr3_aa | cdr3_nt
TRBJ1-1 | TRBV4-2 | 16 | . | many | CASSQDLGNSNTEAFF | TGTGCCAGCAGCCAAGATCTCGGGAACTCGAACACTGAAGCTTTCTTT
TRBJ1-6 | TRBV20-1 | 14 | TRBD1 | . | CSASGTGDVSPLHF | TGCAGTGCCAGTGGCACAGGGGACGTTTCACCCCTCCACTTT
TRBJ2-4 | TRBV4-2 | 17 | . | . | CASSQDRQVLAKNIQYF | TGTGCCAGCAGCCAAGACCGACAGGTTCTAGCCAAAAACATTCAGTACTTC
TRBJ1-3 | TRBV9 | 17 | TRBD1 | . | CASSGQGAPISGNTIYF | TGTGCCAGCAGCGGACAGGGTGCTCCCATCTCTGGAAACACCATATATTTT
TRBJ2-7 | TRBV4-2 | 17 | . | many | CASSQDSRTRSSYEQYF | TGTGCCAGCAGCCAAGATAGCCGGACACGGAGCTCCTACGAGCAGTACTTC
TRBJ2-5 | TRBV20-1 | 14 | . | many | CSAAVAGVRETQYF | TGCAGTGCTGCAGTCGCAGGGGTGCGAGAGACCCAGTACTTC
TRBJ2-1 | TRBV7-2 | 14 | . | many | CASSLNRPGNEQFF | TGTGCCAGCAGCTTAAATCGTCCGGGCAATGAGCAGTTCTTC
TRBJ1-5 | TRBV9 | 13 | . | . | CASSVAGNQPQHF | TGTGCCAGCAGCGTAGCAGGGAATCAGCCCCAGCATTTT
TRBJ1-6 | TRBV20-1 | 11 | . | few | CSARVGSPLHF | TGCAGTGCTAGAGTGGGCTCACCCCTCCACTTT
TRBJ2-1 | TRBV6-1 | 14 | . | many | CARAAGSSYNEQFF | TGTGCCCGCGCCGCAGGGAGCTCCTACAATGAGCAGTTCTTC
TRBJ2-5 | TRBV7-2 | 18 | TRBD2 | many | CASSLGIQLAGGRETQYF | TGTGCCAGCAGCTTAGGGATCCAACTAGCGGGGGGGCGGGAGACCCAGTACTTC
TRBJ1-4 | TRBV7-2 | 15 | . | many | CASSLVPLSGEKLFF | TGTGCCAGCAGCTTAGTCCCCCTTTCAGGTGAAAAACTGTTTTTT
TRBJ2-1 | TRBV12-3/TRBV12-4 | 15 | TRBD1 | many | CASSRDRVLYNEQFF | TGTGCCAGCAGCCGCGACAGGGTACTCTACAATGAGCAGTTCTTC
TRBJ2-1 | TRBV4-3 | 14 | TRBD2 | many | CASSQREGIHEQFF | TGCGCCAGCAGCCAACGGGAGGGGATTCATGAGCAGTTCTTC
TRBJ1-5 | TRBV12-3/TRBV12-4 | 13 | . | many | CASRSGRNQPQHF | TGTGCCAGCAGGTCGGGGCGAAATCAGCCCCAGCATTTT
TRBJ2-5 | TRBV19 | 13 | TRBD1 | few | CASRDRGRETQYF | TGTGCCAGTAGGGACAGGGGGAGAGAGACCCAGTACTTC
TRBJ1-2 | TRBV4-2 | 14 | . | few | CASSQGSPPRGYTF | TGTGCCAGCAGCCAAGGATCACCGCCACGGGGCTACACCTTC
TRBJ2-1 | TRBV10-3 | 14 | TRBD2 | . | CATAPGLAGGRGFF | TGTGCCACCGCCCCGGGACTAGCGGGAGGAAGGGGGTTCTTC
TRBJ1-5 | TRBV9 | 15 | . | few | CASSAYGTPNQPQHF | TGTGCCAGCAGCGCCTACGGGACACCGAATCAGCCCCAGCATTTT
TRBJ2-1 | TRBV7-2 | 12 | . | many | CASSLEGVEQFF | TGTGCCAGCAGCTTGGAGGGGGTAGAGCAGTTCTTC
TRBJ1-1 | TRBV12-3/TRBV12-4 | 14 | . | once | CASSILNAPSEAFF | TGTGCCAGCAGTATATTAAACGCCCCCTCTGAAGCTTTCTTT
TRBJ1-5 | TRBV4-2 | 16 | . | . | CASSQGRDGFNQPQHF | TGTGCCAGCAGCCAGGGCCGGGACGGGTTCAATCAGCCCCAGCATTTT
TRBJ2-5 | TRBV7-2 | 15 | TRBD2 | many | CASSLSGRAGETQYF | TGTGCCAGCAGCTTGAGCGGGAGGGCCGGAGAGACCCAGTACTTC
TRBJ1-1 | TRBV12-3/TRBV12-4 | 13 | TRBD1 | many | CASSKTGGTEAFF | TGTGCCAGCAGTAAGACAGGGGGCACTGAAGCTTTCTTT
TRBJ1-4 | TRBV7-4 | 15 | TRBD1 | . | CASSVGTGANEKLFF | TGTGCCAGCAGCGTTGGGACAGGGGCTAATGAAAAACTGTTTTTT
TRBJ2-5 | TRBV7-2 | 18 | . | many | CASLGGEEGLWYQETQYF | TGTGCCAGCCTTGGCGGGGAGGAGGGACTGTGGTACCAAGAGACCCAGTACTTC
TRBJ1-1 | TRBV12-3/TRBV12-4 | 14 | . | many | CASSLNRANTEAFF | TGTGCCAGCAGTTTAAATAGGGCGAACACTGAAGCTTTCTTT
TRBJ2-3 | TRBV6-1 | 15 | TRBD2 | few | CASSALAGRLDTQYF | TGTGCCAGCAGTGCTCTAGCGGGGCGCTTGGATACGCAGTATTTT
TRBJ1-5 | TRBV7-2 | 15 | . | many | CASSMKGGAPGPQHF | TGTGCCAGCAGCATGAAGGGGGGGGCCCCAGGGCCCCAGCATTTT
TRBJ1-2 | TRBV6-2/TRBV6-3 | 15 | . | few | CASSYSISPSYGYTF | TGTGCCAGCAGTTACTCGATCAGCCCCTCCTATGGCTACACCTTC
TRBJ2-3 | TRBV7-2 | 15 | TRBD2 | many | CASSRGGALTDTQYF | TGTGCCAGCAGTCGCGGGGGGGCCTTGACAGATACGCAGTATTTT
TRBJ2-7 | TRBV2 | 14 | TRBD1 | few | CASDPGQFSYEQYF | TGTGCCAGCGATCCGGGACAGTTCTCCTACGAGCAGTACTTC
TRBJ2-3 | TRBV20-1 | 18 | TRBD2 | many | CSARDSGPSGGWSDTQYF | TGCAGTGCTAGAGACAGCGGTCCTAGCGGGGGGTGGAGTGATACGCAGTATTTT
TRBJ2-2 | TRBV6-5 | 17 | . | . | CASSSLLKAWRTGELFF | TGTGCCAGCAGTTCCCTTCTGAAGGCTTGGAGGACCGGGGAGCTGTTTTTT
TRBJ2-2 | TRBV7-9 | 16 | . | few | CASSLGSRPEGGELFF | TGTGCCAGCAGCTTAGGGTCGAGGCCGGAGGGCGGGGAGCTGTTTTTT
TRBJ2-1 | TRBV7-2 | 14 | . | many | CASSSDSSYNEQFF | TGTGCCAGCAGCTCGGACAGCTCCTACAATGAGCAGTTCTTC
TRBJ2-3 | TRBV4-2 | 15 | . | . | CASSQDLSTADTQYF | TGTGCCAGCAGCCAAGATCTGAGCACGGCAGATACGCAGTATTTT
TRBJ1-5 | TRBV12-3/TRBV12-4 | 14 | . | many | CASQDSGNYQPQHF | TGTGCCAGCCAGGACAGCGGGAATTATCAGCCCCAGCATTTT
TRBJ1-4 | TRBV15 | 16 | TRBD1 | many | CATSRGQGRGIEKLFF | TGTGCCACCAGCAGAGGACAGGGGAGGGGTATTGAAAAACTGTTTTTT
TRBJ1-3 | TRBV5-4 | 16 | TRBD1 | . | CASSPGQARSGNTIYF | TGTGCCAGCAGCCCTGGACAGGCTCGCTCTGGAAACACCATATATTTT
TRBJ2-3 | TRBV7-2 | 15 | . | many | CASSLDNGRTDTQYF | TGTGCCAGCAGCTTAGACAACGGGAGAACAGATACGCAGTATTTT
TRBJ2-3 | TRBV7-9 | 14 | . | many | CARGDPASGDTQYF | TGTGCCAGGGGGGACCCCGCGTCCGGGGATACGCAGTATTTT
TRBJ1-1 | TRBV10-2 | 13 | . | many | CAVGTGLNTEAFF | TGCGCCGTCGGAACAGGACTGAACACTGAAGCTTTCTTT
TRBJ1-3 | TRBV12-3/TRBV12-4 | 13 | . | . | CASRPGWGNTIYF | TGTGCCAGCAGGCCAGGGTGGGGAAACACCATATATTTT
TRBJ1-5 | TRBV7-2 | 15 | . | many | CASSTRGERNQPQHF | TGTGCCAGCAGCACCCGAGGGGAGCGTAATCAGCCCCAGCATTTT
TRBJ2-7 | TRBV7-2 | 17 | TRBD2 | many | CASSLSDPWGSGAEQYF | TGTGCCAGCAGCCTTTCCGACCCCTGGGGTAGCGGGGCCGAGCAGTACTTC
TRBJ2-7 | TRBV7-2 | 14 | . | many | CASSLDPLSYEQYF | TGTGCCAGCAGCTTAGACCCGCTCTCCTACGAGCAGTACTTC
TRBJ2-4 | TRBV5-1 | 15 | TRBD1 | . | CASSLGQGWKNIQYF | TGCGCCAGCAGCTTGGGACAGGGTTGGAAAAACATTCAGTACTTC
TRBJ2-7 | TRBV7-2 | 16 | . | few | CASSLGYGHPNYEQYF | TGTGCCAGCAGCTTAGGCTACGGCCACCCGAACTACGAGCAGTACTTC
TRBJ1-4 | TRBV29-1 | 12 | . | . | CSAGEGREKLFF | TGCAGCGCCGGGGAGGGGAGAGAAAAACTGTTTTTT
TRBJ1-2 | TRBV5-4 | 15 | TRBD1 | . | CASNRNRGTDYGYTF | TGTGCCAGCAACCGGAACAGGGGGACGGACTATGGCTACACCTTC
TRBJ2-7 | TRBV25-1 | 11 | . | . | CASRQKGEQYF | TGTGCCAGCAGGCAGAAAGGGGAGCAGTACTTC
TRBJ1-2 | TRBV7-2 | 15 | TRBD1 | many | CASSLARTGLFGYTF | TGTGCCAGCAGCTTAGCAAGGACAGGGCTCTTTGGCTACACCTTC
TRBJ2-7 | TRBV12-3/TRBV12-4 | 13 | TRBD2 | many | CASTGRIGNEQYF | TGTGCCAGCACCGGGAGGATAGGTAACGAGCAGTACTTC